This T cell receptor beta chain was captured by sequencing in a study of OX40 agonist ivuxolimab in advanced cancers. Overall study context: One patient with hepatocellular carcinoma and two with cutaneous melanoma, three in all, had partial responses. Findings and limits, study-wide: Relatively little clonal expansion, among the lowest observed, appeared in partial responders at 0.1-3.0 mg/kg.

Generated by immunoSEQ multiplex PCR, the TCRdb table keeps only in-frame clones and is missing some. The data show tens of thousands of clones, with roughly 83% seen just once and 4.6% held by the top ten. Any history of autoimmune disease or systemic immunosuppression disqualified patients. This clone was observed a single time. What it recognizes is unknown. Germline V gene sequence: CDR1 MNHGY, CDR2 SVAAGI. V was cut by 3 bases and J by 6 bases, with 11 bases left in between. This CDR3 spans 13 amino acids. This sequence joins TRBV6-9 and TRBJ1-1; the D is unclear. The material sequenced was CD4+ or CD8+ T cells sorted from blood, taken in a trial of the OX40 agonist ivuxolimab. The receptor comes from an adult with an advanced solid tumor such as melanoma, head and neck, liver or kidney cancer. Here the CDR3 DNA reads TGTGCCAGCAGTTACACCGGTGTTTCTGAAGCTTTCTTT. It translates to CASSYTGVSEAFF.